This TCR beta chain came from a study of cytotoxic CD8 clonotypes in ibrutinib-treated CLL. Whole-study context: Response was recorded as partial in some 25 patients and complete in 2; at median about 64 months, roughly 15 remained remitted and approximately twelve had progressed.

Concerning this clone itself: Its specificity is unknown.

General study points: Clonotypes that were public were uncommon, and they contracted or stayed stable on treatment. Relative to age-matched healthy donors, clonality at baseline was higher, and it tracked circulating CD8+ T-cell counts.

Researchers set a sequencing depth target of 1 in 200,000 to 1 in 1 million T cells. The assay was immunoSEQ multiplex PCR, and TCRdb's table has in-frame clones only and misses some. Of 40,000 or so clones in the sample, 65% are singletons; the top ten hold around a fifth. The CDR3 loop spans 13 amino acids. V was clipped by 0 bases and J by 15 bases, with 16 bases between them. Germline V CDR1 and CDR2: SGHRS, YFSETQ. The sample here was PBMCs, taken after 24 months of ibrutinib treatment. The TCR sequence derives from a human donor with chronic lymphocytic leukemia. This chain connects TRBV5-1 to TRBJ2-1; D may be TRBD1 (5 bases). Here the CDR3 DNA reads TGCGCCAGCAGCTTGGCGTCGGACAACGACGGGTTCTTC. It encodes CASSLASDNDGFF.